These 8 T cell receptor gamma chains were sequenced from one sample in a study of gamma-delta chains in newborns, infants, children. TCRdb re-analyzed the reads via CATT. The repertoire holds fewer than 500 gamma-chain clones, with less than 55% as singletons. Sequencing input: blood. The receptor source for this set is a child who was a newborn, infant or young child, either healthy, febrile or measles-vaccinated (not recorded which).

Comments on this clone: A far more abundant clone sits one base away, making this likely a read error. The chain links TRGV9 to TRGJP. Germline matching of the DNA provided the J gene here, since TCRdb leaves it blank. From germline, CDR1 is GITISATS and CDR2 ISYDGTV (reference sequence). This CDR3 contains 16 residues. The DNA of the CDR3 is TGTGCCATGTGGGAGGTGCAAGAGTTGGGCAAAAAAATCAAGGTATTT. Its translation is CAMWEVQELGKKIKVF.

The J gene is TRGJ1 or TRGJ2, the V gene TRGV4. Matching the DNA to germline supplied the J gene, which TCRdb does not give. The CDR3 consists of 11 residues. The V gene's germline CDR1 is EGSTGY and CDR2 YDSYTSSV. V shed 3 bases, J shed 6 bases, and the junction held 2 bases outside the gene matches. CDR3 nucleotide sequence: TGTGCCACCTGGGATACTTATAAGAAACTCTTT. It encodes CATWDTYKKLF.

This clone counts as large. V and J are TRGV9 and TRGJP. The J gene, missing from TCRdb, was assigned here through DNA to germline matching. Per germline, CDR1 GITISATS and CDR2 ISYDGTV (reference sequence). The CDR3 covers 13 residues. V shed 5 bases, J shed 9 bases, and the junction held 1 base outside the gene matches. For the CDR3, the DNA is TGTGCCTTGTGGGTGTTGGGCAAAAAAATCAAGGTATTT. This encodes CALWVLGKKIKVF.

This clone was picked up a small number of times. The sample holds other DNA sequences that translate to the same CDR3. J is TRGJP and V is TRGV9. TCRdb carries no J gene annotation; the J gene was assigned here by matching the DNA with germline. This CDR3 region has 16 residues. Germline CDR1 and CDR2: GITISATS and ISYDGTV (reference sequence). J was trimmed by 7 bases and V by 0 bases; bases with no gene match: 3. The CDR3 sequence is CALWEVLELGKKIKVF. CDR3 DNA sequence: TGTGCCTTGTGGGAGGTGCTGGAGTTGGGCAAAAAAATCAAGGTATTT.

About this clone itself: It is likely a read error: a sequence one base away is far more abundant. Different DNA sequences within this sample yield the same CDR3. The chain couples TRGV9 to TRGJP. Here the J gene came from matching the DNA to germline, since TCRdb omits it. Germline values: CDR1 GITISATS, CDR2 ISYDGTV (reference sequence). This CDR3 comprises 16 residues. The CDR3 spells CALWEVQELGKKIKVF. DNA of the CDR3: TGTGCCCTGTGGGAGGTGCAAGAGTTGGGCAAAAAAATCAAGGTATTT.

This clone was found once. This chain links TRGV2 with TRGJ1 or TRGJ2. In the absence of a J gene in TCRdb, the DNA was matched to germline to assign it here. The germline V gene encodes CDR1 EGSNGY and CDR2 YDSYNSKV. V was pared by 0 bases and J by 5 bases, with 1 base of the junction left unmatched. The CDR3 loop spans 12 amino acids. The CDR3 region has the DNA TGTGCCACCTGGGACGGGCATTATAAGAAACTCTTT. Protein product: CATWDGHYKKLF.

This clone was seen a handful of times. The chain is built from TRGV2 and TRGJ1 or TRGJ2. The J gene, missing from TCRdb, was assigned here through DNA to germline matching. The CDR3 runs to 17 residues. Germline V gives CDR1 EGSNGY, CDR2 YDSYNSKV. The V and J ends lost 1 base and 5 bases, in that order; junction bases with no gene match: 17. CDR3 sequence reads: CATWDGGVKRAHYKKLF. CDR3 coding DNA: TGTGCCACCTGGGACGGCGGGGTTAAGAGGGCCCATTATAAGAAACTCTTT.

The V and J genes are TRGV5 and TRGJ1 or TRGJ2. Assignment of the J gene here rests on matching the DNA to germline, because TCRdb gives none. The CDR3 covers 12 residues. The junction had 6 bases not matched to a gene; V was cut back by 6 bases and J by 4 bases. CDR1 and CDR2 (germline): VINAFY, YDVSNSKD. The CDR3: CATWLAYYKKLF. CDR3 nucleotides: TGTGCCACCTGGCTTGCATATTATAAGAAACTCTTT.